This entry features one T cell receptor beta chain sequence. CDR3 size: 16 residues. The V end lost 0 bases, the J end lost 0 bases, and 8 bases lay between the germline ends. Germline V gene sequence: CDR1 MNHEY, CDR2 SVGAGI. In the authors' workflow: Researchers report that nucleated cell counts were estimated from reference gene primer amplification. The repertoire was sequenced with immunoSEQ multiplex PCR; TCRdb's copy has only in-frame clones and lacks some. The D gene and trimming were derived from the DNA, and the V and J assignments and clone size from that table. The data show roughly 60,000 clones, roughly 83% seen once. This record belongs to a study of blood T cell repertoires in COVID-19. Study-level information: Collection of acute and convalescent COVID-19 samples took place in the United States, Italy and Spain.

Seattle researchers signed up patients amid active infection and tracked them longitudinally. This sequence originates from a man between 25 and 39 years old with COVID-19, enrolled during active disease. Specimen: peripheral blood. V is TRBV6-5 and J is TRBJ1-4; D uncertain. The CDR3 loop is CASSYSNAATNEKLFF. CDR3 DNA: TGTGCCAGCAGTTACTCGAACGCAGCAACTAATGAAAAACTGTTTTTT.